This TCR beta chain originates from a study of blood T cell repertoires in COVID-19. At the level of the study: Sources were T cells, B-cell-depleted T cells, or PBMCs; the material itself was cDNA or gDNA.

This CDR3 has 16 residues. V lost 2 bases, J lost 2 bases, and 10 bases lay in between. Germline lookup yields CDR1 MGHRA and CDR2 YSYEKL. Source study methods: Using reference gene primer amplification, nucleated cell counts were estimated. Using immunoSEQ multiplex PCR, the repertoire was profiled, and TCRdb retains in-frame clones only, with some absent. From that table come the V and J calls and clone size; the DNA was used to work out D and trimming. The sample lists 260,000 or so clones, 83% occurring once. Adults between about 18 and 95 years of age took part from 20 to 25 US areas. Which cohort a participant joined came from the clinical history participants gave.

This receptor was taken from a woman aged 40 to 49 who had been exposed to COVID-19. The V call is TRBV4-1, the J call TRBJ2-6, with a tentative D call TRBD1 (5 bases). Sequenced material: PBMCs or T cells enriched from blood (not recorded which). CDR3 in DNA: TGCGCCAGCAGCCAACCCGAAGGGGCTGGGGCCAACGTCCTGACTTTC. Translating gives CASSQPEGAGANVLTF.